This is a list of T cell receptor beta chains from one sample in a study of long-term antiretroviral therapy in people with HIV. Clones were sequenced by immunoSEQ multiplex PCR, and TCRdb holds only the in-frame ones, with some missing. The repertoire holds thousands of clones, 81% seen once, with roughly 14% in the top ten. This specimen consisted of unsorted PBMCs, obtained about 2.5 years before starting antiretroviral therapy. The origin of the receptors is a middle-aged man with HIV. Both conserved end residues are part of each CDR3. Fields, in order: D gene, clone size, V gene, J gene, CDR3 DNA, CDR3 protein. D genes are given only for firm matches. The size field is filled for only some rows; it gives once, few, many or a size class.

>TRBD1|-|TRBV19|TRBJ2-7
TGTGCCAGTAGTACCGGGACAGGACTCACCTACGAGCAGTACTTC
CASSTGTGLTYEQYF
>-|-|TRBV18|TRBJ2-7
TGTGCCAGCTCACCTGGGGCTCCTTCCTACGAGCAGTACTTC
CASSPGAPSYEQYF
>-|-|TRBV5-1|TRBJ2-5
TGCGCCAGCAGCTTGGTACAGGCCCAAGAGACCCAGTACTTC
CASSLVQAQETQYF
>-|-|TRBV18|TRBJ2-1
TGTGCCAGCTCGTCTGCACTGGCTGGGGGCGGCAATGAGCAGTTCTTC
CASSSALAGGGNEQFF
>TRBD1|-|TRBV5-1|TRBJ1-6
TGCGCCAGCCGGGGACTCAGGGGGCAAAATTCACCCCTCCACTTT
CASRGLRGQNSPLHF
>-|-|TRBV10-3|TRBJ1-1
TGTGCCCTCCGGGACCCGGGGCGCACTGAAGCTTTCTTT
CALRDPGRTEAFF
>TRBD1|-|TRBV19|TRBJ2-7
TGTGCCAGTAGTATCAGCGGGACAGGGGAAAGCTCCTACGAGCAGTACTTC
CASSISGTGESSYEQYF
>-|-|TRBV6-5|TRBJ1-5
TGTGCCAGCAGTTACAGGTCAGGGAATCAGCCCCAGCATTTT
CASSYRSGNQPQHF
>TRBD2|once|TRBV29-1|TRBJ2-1
TGCAGCGTTGAGCCCCACGGGCGGGGGGCACTCTACAATGAGCAGTTCTTC
CSVEPHGRGALYNEQFF
>-|-|TRBV9|TRBJ2-1
TGTGCCAGCAGCGTAGACACAGGGACCTACAATGAGCAGTTCTTC
CASSVDTGTYNEQFF
>-|-|TRBV18|TRBJ1-4
TGTGCCAGCGCCTCTCAGGGAACGGGTCAAAAACTGTTTTTT
CASASQGTGQKLFF
>TRBD2|-|TRBV14|TRBJ2-1
TGTGCCAGCAGCCAAGTAGCGGGGGGTCCCTACAATGAGCAGTTCTTC
CASSQVAGGPYNEQFF
>TRBD1|-|TRBV4-3|TRBJ2-6
TGCGCCAGCAGCTCTCCGACAGGGGGCTCTGGGGCCAACGTCCTGACTTTC
CASSSPTGGSGANVLTF
>TRBD2|-|TRBV5-6|TRBJ2-7
TGTGCCAGCAGCTTGGTCGGGGGGGCCCACGAGCAGTACTTC
CASSLVGGAHEQYF
>TRBD1|-|TRBV18|TRBJ2-7
TGTGCCAGCTCACCGCGGGACAGGGAAGGGTACGAGCAGTACTTC
CASSPRDREGYEQYF
>-|-|TRBV5-6|TRBJ1-4
TGTGCCAGCAGCGGGCAGGGGCGCTCTAATGAAAAACTGTTTTTT
CASSGQGRSNEKLFF
>TRBD1|-|TRBV30|TRBJ1-4
TGTGCCTGGAGGAAAGGACAGGGTGGTTCAAAACTGTTTTTT
CAWRKGQGGSKLFF
>-|-|TRBV19|TRBJ1-5
TGTGCCAGTAGTATAACTGCGGGTCAGCCCCAGCATTTT
CASSITAGQPQHF
>-|-|TRBV27|TRBJ2-2
TGTGCCAGCAGTTCAGGGACGCATGGCACCGGGGAGCTGTTTTTT
CASSSGTHGTGELFF
>TRBD1|-|TRBV30|TRBJ1-2
TGTGCCTGGAGTAGGGACAGGAACTATGGCTACACCTTC
CAWSRDRNYGYTF
>-|-|TRBV11-2|TRBJ1-5
TGTGCCAGCAGCTTAAGAGGGGGCAATCAGCCCCAGCATTTT
CASSLRGGNQPQHF
>TRBD2|few|TRBV7-2|TRBJ2-5
TGTGCCAGCAGCGTCAGACTAGCGGGACAAGAGACCCAGTACTTC
CASSVRLAGQETQYF
>-|-|TRBV5-1|TRBJ1-6
TGCGCCAGCAGCTTGGAATCCCAGTACTATAATTCACCCCTCCACTTT
CASSLESQYYNSPLHF
>-|few|TRBV9|TRBJ2-7
TGTGCCAGCAGCGTAGACCCGGCAGACTACGAGCAGTACTTC
CASSVDPADYEQYF
>TRBD2|-|TRBV30|TRBJ2-3
TGTGCCTGGAGTATAGCGGGGGGCTCAGATACGCAGTATTTT
CAWSIAGGSDTQYF
>TRBD2|-|TRBV14|TRBJ2-5
TGTGCCAGCAGCCAAGTCGGGGGGGGAGAGGAGACCCAGTACTTC
CASSQVGGGEETQYF
>-|-|TRBV14|TRBJ2-2
TGTGCCAGCAGCCAAGATGCCGGTTTTCTGGGGGAGCTGTTTTTT
CASSQDAGFLGELFF
>-|-|TRBV27|TRBJ1-5
TGTGCCAGCAGTTTGACAGGCGATAGCAATCAGCCCCAGCATTTT
CASSLTGDSNQPQHF
>-|-|TRBV28|TRBJ1-2
TGTGCCAGCAGTCCTAGAATGGTAGCTAACTATGGCTACACCTTC
CASSPRMVANYGYTF
>-|-|TRBV12-2|TRBJ2-5
TGTGCAAGTCCCATTCGAGGGGCAGAGACCCAGTACTTC
CASPIRGAETQYF
>-|-|TRBV5-6|TRBJ2-7
TGTGCCAGCAGCGTGTCAGGGGCCGAGCAGTACTTC
CASSVSGAEQYF
>-|-|TRBV6-1|TRBJ2-7
TGTGCCAGCAGTGAAACGGGATCAGGGAGGCAGCAGTACTTC
CASSETGSGRQQYF
>TRBD1|-|TRBV5-1|TRBJ2-7
TGCGCCAGCAGCTTGGCCGGACAGGGGTCCTACGAGCAGTACTTC
CASSLAGQGSYEQYF
>-|-|TRBV27|TRBJ2-7
TGTGCCAGCAGTTTTAATTACGAGCAGTACTTC
CASSFNYEQYF
>-|-|TRBV4-3|TRBJ1-1
TGCGCCAGCAGCCAAGATCATGCGGGGATCACTGAAGCTTTCTTT
CASSQDHAGITEAFF
>-|-|TRBV10-2|TRBJ2-7
TGCGCCAGTCGGGACGCCTCCTACGAGCAGTACTTC
CASRDASYEQYF
>TRBD1|-|TRBV18|TRBJ1-2
TGTGCCAGCTCACGATCCGGGACAGGGACCTATGGCTACACCTTC
CASSRSGTGTYGYTF
>-|once|TRBV20-1|TRBJ1-4
TGCAGTGCCTTTACCGAGGAAAAACTGTTTTTT
CSAFTEEKLFF
>-|-|TRBV15|TRBJ2-6
TGTGCCACCAGCAGAGATGGGGGGGCCCTCTCTGGGGCCAACGTCCTGACTTTC
CATSRDGGALSGANVLTF
>TRBD2|-|TRBV12-5|TRBJ2-2
TGTGCTAGGCCCCGGGGGGGTAACAGTCCCGGGGAGCTGTTTTTT
CARPRGGNSPGELFF
>-|-|TRBV19|TRBJ1-3
TGTGCCAGTAAGTCCAGGCAGGGAAACTCTGGAAACACCATATATTTT
CASKSRQGNSGNTIYF
>TRBD1|-|TRBV5-1|TRBJ2-5
TGCGCCAGCAGCGTCCGGGGACAGGGGCGGGAGACCCAGTACTTC
CASSVRGQGRETQYF
>TRBD1|-|TRBV6-4|TRBJ1-2
TGTGCCAGCAGGGAACAGGGGCAGACTAACTATGGCTACACCTTC
CASREQGQTNYGYTF
>-|-|TRBV7-2|TRBJ1-6
TGTGCCAGCAGCGGCCTCAATTCACCCCTCCACTTT
CASSGLNSPLHF
>-|-|TRBV5-5|TRBJ2-7
TGTGCCAGCAGCTTGGGGGCAGGGATCGAGCAGTACTTC
CASSLGAGIEQYF
>TRBD1|few|TRBV10-2|TRBJ1-6
TGCGCCAGCCGGGGACAGGGGGCGTTATGGTCACCCCTCCACTTT
CASRGQGALWSPLHF
>TRBD1|few|TRBV5-1|TRBJ2-7
TGCGCCAGCAGCTTGGACGGACAGGGGTACGAGCAGTACTTC
CASSLDGQGYEQYF
>TRBD1|-|TRBV6-5|TRBJ2-6
TGTGCCAGCAGCCCCGACAGGGTCGGGGCCAACGTCCTGACTTTC
CASSPDRVGANVLTF
>TRBD1|-|TRBV30|TRBJ2-3
TGTGCCTGGAGTGTAAGCGACAGGGCCACAGATACGCAGTATTTT
CAWSVSDRATDTQYF
>-|-|TRBV19|TRBJ1-5
TGTGCCAGTAGTCCCACGTCCGGGACTAGCAATCAGCCCCAGCATTTT
CASSPTSGTSNQPQHF
>TRBD1|-|TRBV7-3|TRBJ2-3
TGTGCCAGCAGCCCCGGACGGGACAGGACAGATACGCAGTATTTT
CASSPGRDRTDTQYF
>TRBD1|-|TRBV27|TRBJ2-7
TGTGCCAGCAGTCTGGGACAGAACACCTACGAGCAGTACTTC
CASSLGQNTYEQYF
>TRBD1|-|TRBV7-9|TRBJ2-3
TGTGCCAGCAGGGAAGGGGGCGCAGATACGCAGTATTTT
CASREGGADTQYF
>-|-|TRBV29-1|TRBJ2-7
TGCAGCGTCCGGGAGACTCACCTTTACGAGCAGTACTTC
CSVRETHLYEQYF
>-|-|TRBV28|TRBJ2-3
TGTGCCAGCAGTTTAATAGGGGGAACAGATACGCAGTATTTT
CASSLIGGTDTQYF
>-|-|TRBV10-3|TRBJ1-2
TGTGCCATCAGTGAGTCGATCCAGAACTATGGCTACACCTTC
CAISESIQNYGYTF
>-|-|TRBV29-1|TRBJ2-2
TGCAGCGTTGACGGACACAACACCGGGGAGCTGTTTTTT
CSVDGHNTGELFF
>-|-|TRBV13|TRBJ2-7
TGTGCCAGCAGCCCGACTGCCAGCTCCTACGAGCAGTACTTC
CASSPTASSYEQYF
>-|-|TRBV5-6|TRBJ2-7
TGTGCCAGCAGCCCACTTCAGGGCTACGAGCAGTACTTC
CASSPLQGYEQYF
>-|-|TRBV11-3|TRBJ2-2
TGTGCCAGCAGCGCTCGGGGGAAGGGCTACACCGGGGAGCTGTTTTTT
CASSARGKGYTGELFF